This TCR beta chain was retrieved from a study of blood T cell repertoires in COVID-19. The ends were cut back, 5 bases at V and 1 base at J, with 17 bases in the middle. Germline loops: CDR1 SEHNR, CDR2 FQNEAQ (reference sequence). The CDR3 length is 16 residues. TCRdb keeps only in-frame clones here, not all; method: immunoSEQ multiplex PCR. The sample has roughly 110,000 clones; around nine tenths are singletons. This clonotype was sampled from a woman aged 25 to 39 with acute or convalescent COVID-19. The sample comprised peripheral blood. The V gene is TRBV7-9, the J gene TRBJ1-1; D may be TRBD1 (5 bases). The CDR3 DNA reads as TGTGCCAGCAGCGAGAAGGAGTCGGGGGGGAACACTGAAGCTTTCTTT. It specifies CASSEKESGGNTEAFF.